This T cell receptor beta chain was profiled in a study of cytomegalovirus exposure and HLA in healthy donors. Study overall: Per a later analysis, the approximately 600 first-cohort and under 150 validation repertoires shared one platform.

Sequencing was performed with immunoSEQ multiplex PCR; in TCRdb, only in-frame clones are kept and a portion is missing. The table lists fewer than 200,000 clones, about 89% of them singletons. This clone was recorded only once. Trimming removed 4 bases from V and 7 bases from J; junction bases left unmatched: 6. This CDR3 is 12 amino acids long. Germline V gene lookup returns CDR1 GTSNPN and CDR2 SVGIG (reference sequence). Sequencing was carried out using PBMCs. V and J are TRBV30 and TRBJ2-7; 8 bases fit TRBD2. This TCR was recovered from a woman under 30 in good health and CMV-seropositive. The CDR3 here is CAWTGRGEEQYF. For the CDR3, the DNA is TGTGCCTGGACCGGGCGGGGGGAGGAGCAGTACTTC.